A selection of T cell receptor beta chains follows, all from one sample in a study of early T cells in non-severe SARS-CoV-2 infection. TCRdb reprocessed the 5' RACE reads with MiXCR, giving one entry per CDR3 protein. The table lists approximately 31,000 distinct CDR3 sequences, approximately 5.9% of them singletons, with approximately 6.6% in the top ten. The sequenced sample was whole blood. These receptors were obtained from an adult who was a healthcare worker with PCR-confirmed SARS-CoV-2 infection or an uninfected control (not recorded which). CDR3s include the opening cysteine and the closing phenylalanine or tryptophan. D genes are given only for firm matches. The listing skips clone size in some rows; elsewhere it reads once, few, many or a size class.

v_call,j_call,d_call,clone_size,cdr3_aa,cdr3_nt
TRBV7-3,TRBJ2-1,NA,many,CASSLSPGAYEQFF,TGTGCCAGCAGCTTGTCCCCCGGCGCTTATGAGCAGTTCTTC
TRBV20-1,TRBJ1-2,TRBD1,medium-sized,CSASPGQGYDYGYTF,TGCAGTGCTTCACCGGGACAGGGCTACGATTATGGCTACACCTTC
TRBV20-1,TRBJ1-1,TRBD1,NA,CSARRQGVDVTEAFF,TGCAGTGCTAGAAGACAGGGGGTCGATGTCACTGAAGCTTTCTTT
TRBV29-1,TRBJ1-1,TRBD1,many,CSVSYRGKGAFF,TGCAGCGTGTCCTACAGGGGAAAGGGTGCTTTCTTT
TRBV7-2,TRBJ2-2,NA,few,CASSLGVRGTGELFF,TGTGCCAGCAGCTTAGGGGTTAGGGGCACCGGGGAGCTGTTTTTT
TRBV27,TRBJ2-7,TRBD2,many,CASSLSASGRYYEQYF,TGTGCCAGCAGTTTATCGGCTAGCGGGAGGTACTACGAGCAGTACTTC
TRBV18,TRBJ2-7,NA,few,CASSIDRNYEQYF,TGTGCCAGCTCAATAGACAGGAATTACGAGCAGTACTTC
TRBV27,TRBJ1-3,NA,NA,CASSSTGGNTIYF,TGTGCCAGCAGTTCGACAGGAGGAAACACCATATATTTT
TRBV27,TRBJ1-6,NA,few,CASSSGVGRSPLHF,TGTGCCAGCAGTTCCGGGGTAGGGAGGTCACCCCTCCACTTT
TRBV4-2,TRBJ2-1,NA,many,CASSREGGLSYNEQFF,TGTGCCAGCAGCCGCGAAGGCGGGCTCTCCTACAATGAGCAGTTCTTC
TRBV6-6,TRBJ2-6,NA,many,CASRRSSGANVLTF,TGTGCCAGCAGGCGTTCATCCGGGGCCAACGTCCTGACTTTC
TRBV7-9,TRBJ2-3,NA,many,CASRPEMNTQYF,TGTGCCAGCAGGCCAGAGATGAATACGCAGTATTTT
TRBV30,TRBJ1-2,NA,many,CAWNWAGAHYGYTF,TGTGCCTGGAATTGGGCAGGGGCGCACTATGGCTACACCTTC
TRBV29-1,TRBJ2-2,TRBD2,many,CSVGGLAGRSTGELFF,TGCAGCGTCGGGGGGCTAGCGGGAAGAAGTACCGGGGAGCTGTTTTTT
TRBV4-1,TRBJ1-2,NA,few,CASSQRQLLVSGYTF,TGCGCCAGCAGCCAGAGACAGTTACTAGTCTCTGGCTACACCTTC
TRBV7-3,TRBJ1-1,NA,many,CASSLLGTNTEAFF,TGTGCCAGCAGCTTATTAGGAACGAACACTGAAGCTTTCTTT
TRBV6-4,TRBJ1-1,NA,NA,CASSDEVNTEAFF,TGTGCCAGCAGTGACGAGGTGAACACTGAAGCTTTCTTT
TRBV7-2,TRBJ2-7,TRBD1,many,CASSLASQGAYEQYF,TGTGCCAGCAGCTTAGCGTCGCAGGGGGCCTACGAGCAGTACTTC
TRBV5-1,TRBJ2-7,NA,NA,CASSLAAGGHEQYF,TGCGCCAGCAGCTTGGCCGCTGGGGGCCACGAGCAGTACTTC
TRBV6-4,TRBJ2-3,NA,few,CASSERSGPTDTQYF,TGTGCCAGCAGTGAAAGGAGCGGACCCACAGATACGCAGTATTTT
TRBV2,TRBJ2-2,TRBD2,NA,CASIFLAGNTGELFF,TGTGCCAGCATCTTCCTAGCGGGCAACACCGGGGAGCTGTTTTTT
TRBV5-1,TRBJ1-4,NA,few,CASRAGQTENEKLFF,TGCGCCAGCAGAGCAGGACAGACTGAAAATGAAAAACTGTTTTTT
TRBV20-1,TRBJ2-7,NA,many,CSARSGHEQYF,TGCAGTGCCAGATCTGGCCACGAGCAGTACTTC
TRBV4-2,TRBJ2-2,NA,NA,CASSQGSYTGELFF,TGTGCCAGCAGCCAAGGATCATACACCGGGGAGCTGTTTTTT
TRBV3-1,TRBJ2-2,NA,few,CASSQDKGTGELFF,TGTGCCAGCAGCCAAGATAAAGGCACCGGGGAGCTGTTTTTT
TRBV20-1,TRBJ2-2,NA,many,CSASRNTGELFF,TGCAGTGCTAGTAGGAACACCGGGGAGCTGTTTTTT
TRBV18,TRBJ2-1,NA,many,CASSPSSLGSGEQFF,TGTGCCAGCTCACCAAGCTCCCTAGGATCGGGCGAGCAGTTCTTC
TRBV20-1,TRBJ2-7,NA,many,CSARGRGYEQYF,TGCAGTGCTCGCGGCAGGGGCTACGAGCAGTACTTC
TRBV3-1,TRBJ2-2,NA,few,CASSQAQVGTGELFF,TGTGCCAGCAGCCAAGCACAGGTTGGAACCGGGGAGCTGTTTTTT
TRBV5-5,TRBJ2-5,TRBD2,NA,CASRQPRPTLNGPRGNQETQYF,TGTGCCAGCAGGCAACCGCGCCCGACCCTTAATGGCCCGCGGGGGAACCAAGAGACCCAGTACTTC
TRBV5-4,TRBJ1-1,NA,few,CASSLLAVPYTEAFF,TGTGCCAGCAGCTTGTTGGCAGTTCCATACACTGAAGCTTTCTTT
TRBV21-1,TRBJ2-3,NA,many,CASSKGLEQASTDTQYF,TGTGCCAGCAGCAAAGGGCTGGAGCAGGCCAGCACAGATACGCAGTATTTT
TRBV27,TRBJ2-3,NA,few,CASGAPAPADTQYF,TGTGCCAGCGGGGCGCCGGCTCCGGCGGATACGCAGTATTTT
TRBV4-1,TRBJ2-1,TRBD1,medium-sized,CASSQAALRDSEQFF,TGCGCCAGCAGCCAAGCGGCCCTAAGGGACAGTGAGCAGTTCTTC
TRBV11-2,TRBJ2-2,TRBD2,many,CASSFRSSGTGELFF,TGTGCCAGCAGCTTTCGGTCTAGCGGGACCGGGGAGCTGTTTTTT
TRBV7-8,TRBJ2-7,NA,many,CASSPSRTPAYEQYF,TGTGCCAGCAGCCCGTCTCGCACTCCGGCCTACGAGCAGTACTTC
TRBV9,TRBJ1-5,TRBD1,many,CASSVGQSPGQPQHF,TGTGCCAGCAGCGTGGGACAGAGTCCTGGTCAGCCCCAGCATTTT
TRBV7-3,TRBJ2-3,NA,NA,CASSLGSPDTQYF,TGTGCCAGCAGCTTGGGATCCCCAGATACGCAGTATTTT
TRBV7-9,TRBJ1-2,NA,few,CASSLDADAGYTF,TGTGCCAGCAGCTTAGATGCGGACGCCGGCTACACCTTC
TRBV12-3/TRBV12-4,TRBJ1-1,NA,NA,CASSPAPHTEAFF,TGTGCCAGCAGCCCCGCTCCTCACACTGAAGCTTTCTTT
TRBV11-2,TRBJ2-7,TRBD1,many,CASSRDSFYEQYF,TGTGCCAGCAGCCGGGACAGCTTCTACGAGCAGTACTTC
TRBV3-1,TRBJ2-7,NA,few,CASSQDLGEQYF,TGTGCCAGCAGCCAAGATCTGGGCGAGCAGTACTTC